These 16 T cell receptor beta chains were sequenced from one sample in a study of T-cell reconstitution after alpha-beta-depleted transplantation in children. As it was prepared, the TCRbeta library received unique molecular identifiers. TCRdb analysed the PCR reads with MiXCR anew, one entry per CDR3 protein. This sample has around 250,000 distinct CDR3 sequences, with roughly a quarter found just once. The sample here was PBMCs, taken before TCRalphabeta/CD19-depleted stem cell transplant. The receptors stem from a girl aged 2-10 years with Fanconi anemia, due to receive a stem cell transplant.

This clonotype was counted at least ten times. This chain uses TRBV7-2 with TRBJ1-2, with 8 bases matching TRBD1. V shed 2 bases, J shed 0 bases, and the junction held 8 bases outside the gene matches. Per germline, CDR1 SGHTA and CDR2 FQGNSA. The CDR3 covers 17 residues. In DNA form, the CDR3 reads TGTGCCAGCAGCTTATTGGGACAGGTGGCGGCTAACTATGGCTACACCTTC. The encoded protein is CASSLLGQVAANYGYTF.

In its sample, this clonotype was seen once. This chain uses TRBV6-1 with TRBJ2-7, with D perhaps matching TRBD1 (5 bases). Trimming shortened V by 6 bases and J by 3 bases, and 12 bases separated the two germline ends. Germline CDR1 reads MNHNS; CDR2 reads SASEGT. The CDR3 is 13 amino acids. CDR3 region: CASRLDRHYEQYF. DNA for the CDR3: TGTGCCAGCAGGCTAGACAGACACTACGAGCAGTACTTC.

This clonotype was seen at least ten times. The chain combines TRBV13 with TRBJ2-2, with 11 bases that match TRBD2. Per the germline V gene, CDR1 is PRHDT and CDR2 is FYEKMQ (reference sequence). Unmatched junction bases numbered 2, after V lost 2 bases and J lost 3 bases. The CDR3 runs to 16 residues. CDR3 sequence reads: CASSLPLAGDTGELFF. The CDR3 DNA is TGTGCCAGCAGCTTACCACTAGCGGGGGACACCGGGGAGCTGTTTTTT.

This rearrangement joins TRBV6-2 or TRBV6-3 to TRBJ2-1; TRBD1 aligns across 10 bases. The CDR3 extends over 12 amino acids. Germline V gives CDR1 MNHEY, CDR2 SVGEGT. V lost 7 bases and J lost 8; bases outside the gene matches: 2. The CDR3 sequence: CASKDRGHEQFF. Here the CDR3 DNA reads TGTGCCAGCAAAGACAGGGGGCATGAGCAGTTCTTC.

The chain joins TRBV3-1 to TRBJ2-7; D tentatively reads TRBD1 or TRBD2 (6 bases each). This CDR3 contains 12 residues. V was clipped by 5 bases and J by 7 bases, with 12 bases between them. The V gene's germline CDR1 is LGHDT and CDR2 YNNKEL (reference sequence). CDR3 DNA: TGTGCCAGCAGCTACAGGGACTTGGAGCAGTACTTC. The encoded protein is CASSYRDLEQYF.

This clonotype was recorded at least ten times. The chain combines TRBV20-1 with TRBJ1-2; the D gene is possibly TRBD1 (6 bases). The CDR3 loop spans 13 amino acids. Trimming cost V 7 bases and J 8 bases, with 20 bases left between them. Germline V gives CDR1 DFQATT, CDR2 SNEGSKA (reference sequence). The chain's CDR3 is CSDWDILTRGYTF. The CDR3 DNA is TGCAGTGACTGGGACATCCTCACCCGGGGCTACACCTTC.

This clonotype appeared many times. The V call is TRBV7-2, the J call TRBJ2-1; TRBD2 agrees at 11 bases. V lost 4 bases to trimming and J lost 0 bases; unmatched junction nucleotides: 14. The length of the CDR3 is 20 residues. Germline V gives CDR1 SGHTA, CDR2 FQGNSA. CDR3 protein: CASSSPRLAGGASSYNEQFF. The CDR3 DNA sequence: TGTGCCAGCAGCTCCCCCCGGCTAGCGGGGGGCGCTAGCTCCTACAATGAGCAGTTCTTC.

The genes are TRBV4-2 and TRBJ2-1, with D perhaps being TRBD1 or TRBD2 (5 bases each). The V gene lost 0 bases and the J gene lost 13 bases, with 13 bases spanning the gap. This CDR3 has 13 amino acids. Germline assignment: CDR1 LGHNA and CDR2 YNFKEQ. The CDR3 DNA follows: TGTGCCAGCAGCCAAGATTCCGGGACCCCCCAGTTCTTC. This sequence encodes CASSQDSGTPQFF.

This clonotype occurred many times. The chain is built from TRBV20-1 and TRBJ1-1, with TRBD1 matching over 7 bases. Germline trimming cut 4 bases from V and 5 bases from J; bases unmatched to any gene: 7. Germline loops: CDR1 DFQATT, CDR2 SNEGSKA (reference sequence). CDR3 length: 13 residues. The CDR3 is CSAKPGGRTEAFF. CDR3 nucleotides: TGCAGTGCTAAACCAGGGGGTCGGACTGAAGCTTTCTTT.

The chain employs TRBV4-2 and TRBJ2-5; D may be TRBD1 or TRBD2 (5 bases each). Germline values: CDR1 LGHNA, CDR2 YNFKEQ. The CDR3 has 20 residues. V was cut by 0 bases and J by 1 base, with 24 bases left in between. The CDR3 spells CASSQDQGRDGSTPQETQYF. The CDR3, as DNA: TGTGCCAGCAGCCAAGATCAGGGCAGGGACGGATCGACCCCCCAAGAGACCCAGTACTTC.

The gene calls are TRBV20-1 and TRBJ2-3, with D uncertain. From germline, CDR1 is DFQATT and CDR2 SNEGSKA (reference sequence). Deletions cut 7 bases from V and 4 bases from J, with 12 bases between. The CDR3 runs to 12 residues. In DNA, the CDR3 is TGCAGTGTTAAGGGTCCGGCAGATACGCAGTATTTT. Translated, it gives CSVKGPADTQYF.

This clonotype was counted between two and nine times. The chain links TRBV29-1 to TRBJ2-7; 8 nucleotides line up with TRBD2. CDR3 size: 11 residues. The ends lost 2 bases at V and 7 bases at J; junction bases unmatched: 1. Germline lookup yields CDR1 SQVTM and CDR2 ANQGSEA. This CDR3 reads CSVESGSEQYF. The CDR3 DNA reads as TGCAGCGTTGAAAGCGGGAGTGAGCAGTACTTC.

The CDR3 spells CASRPQGYTDTQYF. The CDR3 bases are TGTGCCAGCAGACCACAGGGATACACAGATACGCAGTATTTT. V usage is TRBV6-2 or TRBV6-3 and J usage is TRBJ2-3; D may be TRBD1 (6 bases). This CDR3 is built from 14 residues. The germline V gene has CDR1 MNHEY and CDR2 SVGEGT. V lost 6 bases to trimming and J lost 2 bases, with 12 bases between them.

This rearrangement joins TRBV12-3 or TRBV12-4 to TRBJ2-1; D unclear. This CDR3 comprises 13 residues. V lost 2 bases and J lost 8, with 10 bases in between. The CDR3 is CASSLLRSDEQFF. DNA for the CDR3: TGTGCCAGCAGTTTACTGCGCTCGGATGAGCAGTTCTTC.

This clonotype was found many times. J is TRBJ2-1 and V is TRBV20-1, with D tentatively TRBD2 (5 bases). Trimming pared 0 bases from V and 7 bases from J, leaving 19 bases between. The CDR3 sequence is 16 residues long. Germline loops: CDR1 DFQATT, CDR2 SNEGSKA (reference sequence). The CDR3 DNA reads TGCAGTGCTAGAGATCTGTTCAGCGGTTCGGGGAATGAGCAGTTCTTC. Protein product: CSARDLFSGSGNEQFF.

This clonotype showed up many times. The chain couples TRBV12-3 or TRBV12-4 to TRBJ2-7; D assignment may be TRBD1 or TRBD2 (6 bases each). The CDR3 sequence is 14 residues long. The V and J ends lost 3 bases and 3 bases respectively, with 12 bases between them. The CDR3 loop is CASSLGGVGYEQYF. DNA for the CDR3: TGTGCCAGCAGTTTGGGGGGCGTAGGCTACGAGCAGTACTTC.